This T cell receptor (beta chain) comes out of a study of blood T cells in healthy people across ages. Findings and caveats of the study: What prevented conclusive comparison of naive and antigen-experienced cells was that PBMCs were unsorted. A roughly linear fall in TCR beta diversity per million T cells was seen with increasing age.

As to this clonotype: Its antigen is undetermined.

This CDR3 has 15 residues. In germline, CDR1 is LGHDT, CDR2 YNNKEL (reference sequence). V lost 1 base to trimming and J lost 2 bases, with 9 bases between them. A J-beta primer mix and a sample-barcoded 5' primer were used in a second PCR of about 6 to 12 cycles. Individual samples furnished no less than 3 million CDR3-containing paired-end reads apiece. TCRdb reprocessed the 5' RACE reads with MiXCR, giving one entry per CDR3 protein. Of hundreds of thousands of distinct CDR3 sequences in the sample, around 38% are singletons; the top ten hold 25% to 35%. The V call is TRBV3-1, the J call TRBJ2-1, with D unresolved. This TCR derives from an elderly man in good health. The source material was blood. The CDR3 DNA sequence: TGTGCCAGCAGCCAAGTGGCTGTAACCTACAATGAGCAGTTCTTC. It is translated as CASSQVAVTYNEQFF.